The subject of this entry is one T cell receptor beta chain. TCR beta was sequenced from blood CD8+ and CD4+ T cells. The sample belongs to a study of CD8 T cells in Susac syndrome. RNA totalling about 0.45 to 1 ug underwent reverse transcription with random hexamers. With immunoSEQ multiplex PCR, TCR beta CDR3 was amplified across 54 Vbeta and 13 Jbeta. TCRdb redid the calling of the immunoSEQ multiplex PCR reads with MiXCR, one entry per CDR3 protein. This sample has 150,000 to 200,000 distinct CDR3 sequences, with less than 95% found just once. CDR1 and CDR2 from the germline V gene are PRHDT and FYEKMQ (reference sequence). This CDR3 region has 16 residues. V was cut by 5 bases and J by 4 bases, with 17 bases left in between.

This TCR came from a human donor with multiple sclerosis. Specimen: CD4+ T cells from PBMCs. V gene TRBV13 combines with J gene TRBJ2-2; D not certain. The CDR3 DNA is TGTGCCAGCAGCCCCGGCTCCCGCTCGACCACCGGGGAGCTGTTTTTT. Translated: CASSPGSRSTTGELFF.